This TCR beta chain was captured in a study of blood T cell repertoires in COVID-19. Libraries were prepared by immunoSEQ multiplex PCR; TCRdb keeps only in-frame clonotypes and omits some of them. This sample has hundreds of thousands of clones, with about four fifths found just once. Germline trimming cut 3 bases from V and 4 bases from J; bases unmatched to any gene: 4. This CDR3 contains 14 residues. Germline lookup yields CDR1 ENHRY and CDR2 SYGVKD. Sequenced: PBMCs or T cells enriched from blood (not recorded which). The receptor was isolated from a woman aged 60 to 75 who had recovered from COVID-19. J is TRBJ1-2 and V is TRBV10-3, with 8 nucleotides matching TRBD1. The DNA for the CDR3 is TGTGCCATCAGTGAAACAGGGGGGAGCTATGGCTACACCTTC. It codes for CAISETGGSYGYTF.